This T cell receptor (beta chain) stems from a study of T cells after posttransplantation cyclophosphamide. Study results and caveats: Later blood repertoires were often dominated by clones from the donor CD8+ memory compartment. TRB clonality was highly associated with recipient CMV seropositivity and reactivation.

This clone appeared once. Antigen unknown. Germline CDR1 reads SGHAT; CDR2 reads FQNNGV. The CDR3 spans 17 residues. Trimming stripped 5 bases from V and 0 bases from J, with 17 bases between. This table comes from immunoSEQ multiplex PCR, and its TCRdb copy is limited to in-frame clones, with some not included. The sample has about 7,300 clones, approximately 92% seen once. The genes are TRBV11-2 and TRBJ1-3, with D possibly matching TRBD1 (5 bases). The specimen sequenced was CD4+ T cells sorted from blood. The TCR comes from a woman in her 50s in good health and a related stem cell transplant donor. The DNA for the CDR3 is TGTGCCAGCAGCCCCACCCGAACAGGCTTCTCTGGAAACACCATATATTTT. It specifies CASSPTRTGFSGNTIYF. The full variable domain, with the rest looked up from reference TRBV11-2 and TRBJ1-3, is EAGVAQSPRYKIIEKRQSVAFWCNPISGHATLYWYQQILGQGPKLLIQFQNNGVVDDSQLPKDRFSAERLKGVDSTLKIQPAKLEDSAVYLCASSPTRTGFSGNTIYFGEGSWLTVV.